The 5 T cell receptor beta chains given below trace back to one sample, sequenced in a study of blood T cell repertoires in COVID-19. Assay used: immunoSEQ multiplex PCR; TCRdb lists only in-frame clones, some missing. The sample has about 73,000 clones, approximately 83% seen once. The sample comprised peripheral blood. The source is a human donor in a cohort sampled during active COVID-19.

This clone was recorded once. This sequence joins TRBV14 and TRBJ2-1; the match to TRBD1 covers 7 bases. CDR1 and CDR2 (germline): SGHDN, FVKESK. Trimming cost V 0 bases and J 8 bases; bases outside gene matches: 4. The length of the CDR3 is 14 residues. The CDR3 DNA is TGTGCCAGCAGCCAAGAGACAGGGTTGGATGAGCAGTTCTTC. It is translated as CASSQETGLDEQFF.

This clone was recorded once. CDR3 protein: CASSLKRDRGRGGNQPQHF. For the CDR3, the DNA is TGCGCCAGCAGCTTGAAGCGGGACAGGGGGCGAGGCGGCAATCAGCCCCAGCATTTT. This chain uses TRBV5-1 with TRBJ1-5, with 12 bases matching TRBD1. The CDR3 runs to 19 residues. Per germline, CDR1 SGHRS and CDR2 YFSETQ. J gave up 2 bases and V 1 base, and 10 bases lay outside the gene matches.

The chain couples TRBV5-5 to TRBJ2-5, with TRBD2 identical over 8 bases. The germline CDR1 and CDR2 sequences are SGHKS and YYEKEE (reference sequence). V lost 4 bases and J lost 1; bases outside the gene matches: 9. The CDR3 runs 16 residues. The CDR3 loop is CASSPAPRGGQETQYF. The DNA of the CDR3 is TGTGCCAGCAGCCCCGCTCCACGGGGGGGCCAAGAGACCCAGTACTTC.

The chain recombines TRBV19 with TRBJ2-7, with D perhaps TRBD1 (6 bases). Germline CDR1 LNHDA, CDR2 SQIVND (reference sequence). Trimming shortened V by 6 bases and J by 2 bases, and 11 bases separated the two germline ends. The CDR3 extends over 13 amino acids. CDR3 bases: TGTGCCAGTAGCAAAGGGGGTCCCTACGAGCAGTACTTC. Its translation is CASSKGGPYEQYF. Full variable domain (rest looked up from reference TRBV19 and TRBJ2-7): DGGITQSPKYLFRKEGQNVTLSCEQNLNHDAMYWYRQDPGQGLRLIYYSQIVNDFQKGDIAEGYSVSREKKESFPLTVTSAQKNPTAFYLCASSKGGPYEQYFGPGTRLTVT.

As DNA, the CDR3 is TGTGCCAGCTCTCGCAATCCGGGGGACCGAAACACCGGGGAGCTGTTTTTT. Amino acid sequence: CASSRNPGDRNTGELFF. The chain recombines TRBV18 with TRBJ2-2; possibly TRBD2 for D (6 bases). There are 17 residues in the CDR3. V was clipped by 6 bases and J by 2 bases, with 19 bases between them. Germline V gene data show CDR1 as KGHSH and CDR2 as LQKENI.